Listed below are T cell receptor beta chains from one sample, sequenced in a study of yellow fever vaccine responses in identical twins. TCRdb re-derived calls from the RT-PCR reads in MiXCR, one entry per CDR3 protein. The data contain about 19,000 distinct CDR3 sequences, roughly 75% of them singletons. The sample in question was T cells from blood (PBMCs), unsorted or a sorted subset (not recorded which), obtained before or after yellow fever vaccination (not recorded which). These receptors originate from a woman in her late teens or twenties who received the yellow fever vaccine. Both conserved end residues are part of each CDR3. D genes are given only for firm matches. Size tells how often a clone was seen (once, few, many) or the class of an expanded clone, and some rows leave it out.

CDR3aa	CDR3nt	j_gene	abundance	d_gene	v_gene
CASSLKRAGSGELFF	TGTGCCAGCAGCTTAAAGAGAGCGGGAAGCGGGGAGCTGTTTTTT	TRBJ2-2	NA	TRBD2	TRBV11-1
CASSTLGWAQETQYF	TGTGCCAGCAGCACACTAGGTTGGGCCCAAGAGACCCAGTACTTC	TRBJ2-5	NA	NA	TRBV5-8
CASSLSGPYNEQFF	TGTGCCAGCAGCTTAAGCGGTCCTTACAATGAGCAGTTCTTC	TRBJ2-1	NA	NA	TRBV11-1
CSARVLNTEAFF	TGCAGTGCTAGAGTTTTGAACACTGAAGCTTTCTTT	TRBJ1-1	NA	NA	TRBV20-1
CASSPRPFHNEQFF	TGTGCCAGCTCACCAAGACCCTTTCACAATGAGCAGTTCTTC	TRBJ2-1	NA	NA	TRBV18
CSVGTGQGAIEQFF	TGCAGCGTTGGGACGGGACAGGGGGCAATTGAGCAGTTCTTC	TRBJ2-1	NA	TRBD1	TRBV29-1
CSASDSDDINQPQHF	TGCAGTGCTAGTGACAGCGACGACATAAATCAGCCCCAGCATTTT	TRBJ1-5	NA	NA	TRBV20-1
CSARILTNNEQFF	TGCAGTGCTAGGATACTCACCAACAATGAGCAGTTCTTC	TRBJ2-1	NA	NA	TRBV20-1
CASSKADLPTEQYF	TGCGCCAGCAGTAAGGCGGACCTCCCGACCGAGCAGTATTTT	TRBJ2-3	few	NA	TRBV10-1
CATGGSSYEQYF	TGTGCCACCGGGGGGTCCTCCTACGAGCAGTACTTC	TRBJ2-7	NA	TRBD2	TRBV10-3
CASSPLQYRGSRTEAFF	TGTGCCAGCTCACCTCTTCAATACAGGGGGTCCCGGACTGAAGCTTTCTTT	TRBJ1-1	NA	TRBD1	TRBV18
CASRMGGFQETQYF	TGTGCCAGCAGAATGGGTGGGTTTCAAGAGACCCAGTACTTC	TRBJ2-5	NA	NA	TRBV28
CARGDGNQPQHF	TGTGCCAGAGGGGACGGGAATCAGCCCCAGCATTTT	TRBJ1-5	NA	NA	TRBV6-1
CASSVKREANYEQYF	TGTGCCAGCAGTGTAAAGCGGGAGGCCAACTACGAGCAGTACTTC	TRBJ2-7	NA	TRBD2	TRBV25-1
CAISGGDRSTDTQYF	TGTGCCATCAGTGGAGGGGACAGAAGCACAGATACGCAGTATTTT	TRBJ2-3	NA	TRBD1	TRBV10-3